In its sample, the clone carrying this T cell receptor beta chain was seen once. This entry comes from a study of control samples from healthy donors and cancer patients. Only in-frame clones appear in the TCRdb table, and some are missing; sequencing was by immunoSEQ multiplex PCR. The sample contains around 140,000 clones, roughly 90% of which appear only once. The sequenced material came from blood. The clonotype was recovered from a man between 35 and 55 years old in good health.

The CDR3, as DNA: TGTGCCACCCGGTGGCCAGGGGCCAGTAGTGAAGCTTTCTTT. Its translation: CATRWPGASSEAFF. This chain uses TRBV19 with TRBJ1-1, with a tentative D call TRBD1 (6 bases). The CDR3 totals 14 residues. Germline CDR1 is LNHDA and CDR2 is SQIVND (reference sequence). V was cut by 10 bases and J by 7 bases, with 22 bases left in between. The full variable domain, with the rest looked up from reference TRBV19 and TRBJ1-1, is DGGITQSPKYLFRKEGQNVTLSCEQNLNHDAMYWYRQDPGQGLRLIYYSQIVNDFQKGDIAEGYSVSREKKESFPLTVTSAQKNPTAFYLCATRWPGASSEAFFGQGTRLTVV.